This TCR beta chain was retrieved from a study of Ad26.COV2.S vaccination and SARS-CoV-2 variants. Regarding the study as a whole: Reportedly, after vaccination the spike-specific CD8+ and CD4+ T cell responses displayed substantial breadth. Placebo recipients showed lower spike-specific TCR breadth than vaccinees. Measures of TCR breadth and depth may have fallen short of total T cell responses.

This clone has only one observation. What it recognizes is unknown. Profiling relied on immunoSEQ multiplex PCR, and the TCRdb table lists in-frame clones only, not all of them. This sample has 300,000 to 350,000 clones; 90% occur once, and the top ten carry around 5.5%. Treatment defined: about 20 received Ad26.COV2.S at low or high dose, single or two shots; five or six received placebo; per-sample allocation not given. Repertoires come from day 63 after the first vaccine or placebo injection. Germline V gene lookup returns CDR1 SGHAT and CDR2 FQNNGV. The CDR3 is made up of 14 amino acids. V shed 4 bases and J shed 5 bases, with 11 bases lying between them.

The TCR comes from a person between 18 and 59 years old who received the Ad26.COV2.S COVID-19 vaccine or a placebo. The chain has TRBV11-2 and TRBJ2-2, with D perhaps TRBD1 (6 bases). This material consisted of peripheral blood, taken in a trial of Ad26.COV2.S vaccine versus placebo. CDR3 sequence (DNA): TGTGCCAGCAGCTCACAGGGTCGGACCGGGGAGCTGTTTTTT. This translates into CASSSQGRTGELFF.